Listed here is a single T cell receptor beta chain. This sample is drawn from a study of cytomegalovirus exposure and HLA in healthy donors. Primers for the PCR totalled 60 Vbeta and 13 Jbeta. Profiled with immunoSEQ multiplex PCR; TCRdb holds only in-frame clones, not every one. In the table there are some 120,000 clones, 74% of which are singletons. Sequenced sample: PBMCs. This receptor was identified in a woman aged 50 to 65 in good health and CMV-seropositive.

Written as DNA, the CDR3 is TGTGCCAGCTCCCCGGTGGGACTTAACAATGAGCAGTTCTTC. Residues: CASSPVGLNNEQFF. This rearrangement joins TRBV6-5 to TRBJ2-1, with a possible D match to TRBD2 (6 bases). With 8 bases removed from V and 5 bases from J, the gap between germline ends came to 16 bases. CDR3 length: 14 amino acids. The germline V gene has CDR1 MNHEY and CDR2 SVGAGI.